The text below deals with one T cell receptor beta chain. As yet, its antigen is unknown. TCRs were amplified from roughly 540 ng gDNA of bulk tumor per sample. Several biopsies per primary tumor, spaced far apart, were taken during surgery. With untreated, newly diagnosed non-small cell lung cancer, the patients went on to undergo curative surgery. These data belong to a study of immune heterogeneity within non-small cell lung tumors. Overall study findings and caveats: High-frequency T-cell receptor beta clonotypes were largely distinct between individual patients.

It was a multiplex PCR that amplified TCR beta CDR3, with 32 V and 13 J primers. TCRdb used MiXCR to reprocess the multiplex PCR reads, holding one entry per CDR3 protein. The sample has about 9,700 distinct CDR3 sequences; less than 20% are singletons. This CDR3 has 12 amino acids. From germline, CDR1 is GTSNPN and CDR2 SVGIG (reference sequence). Trimming cost V 3 bases and J 4 bases, with 8 bases left between them. Specimen: lung tumor tissue. The rearrangement joins TRBV30 to TRBJ2-3, with D unclear. This receptor was taken from a man aged 35-49 years with non-small cell lung cancer. The CDR3 loop is CAWSSSADTQYF. In DNA form, the CDR3 reads TGTGCCTGGAGCTCTTCCGCAGATACGCAGTATTTT. The whole variable domain, remainder taken from reference TRBV30 and TRBJ2-3, is SQTIHQWPATLVQPVGSPLSLECTVEGTSNPNLYWYRQAAGRGLQLLFYSVGIGQISSEVPQNLSASRPQDRQFILSSKKLLLSDSGFYLCAWSSSADTQYFGPGTRLTVL.